What follows are 26 T cell receptor beta chains derived from one specimen sequenced in a study of shared clonotypes between healthy human individuals. Libraries were prepared by immunoSEQ multiplex PCR; TCRdb keeps only in-frame clonotypes and omits some of them. Here the sample spans roughly 2.5 million clones, around 94% being singletons. Sequencing was done on a sample of naive CD4+ T cells sorted from blood. Indicated subset: CD45RA+ positively selected. Receptors originate from a man younger than 35 in good health.

The gene calls are TRBV28 and TRBJ1-5; D remains unclear. Trimming cost V 8 bases and J 2 bases, with 7 bases left between them. The CDR3 covers 12 residues. Germline CDR1 MDHEN, CDR2 SYDVKM. The CDR3 sequence is CASCRGNQPQHF. The CDR3 region has the DNA TGTGCCAGCTGTAGAGGCAATCAGCCCCAGCATTTT.

The chain recombines TRBV7-9 with TRBJ2-7; 9 bases line up with TRBD1. The CDR3 length is 15 residues. J gave up 3 bases and V 0 bases, and 3 bases lay outside the gene matches. The germline V gene has CDR1 SEHNR and CDR2 FQNEAQ (reference sequence). The chain's CDR3 is CASSLAGTGIYEQYF. Written as DNA, the CDR3 is TGTGCCAGCAGCTTAGCTGGGACAGGGATCTACGAGCAGTACTTC.

The V gene is TRBV4-3, the J gene TRBJ1-3; TRBD1 matches 8 bases. The CDR3 loop spans 17 amino acids. Germline V lookup: CDR1 LGHNA, CDR2 YSLEER. J gave up 1 base and V 4 bases, and 9 bases lay outside the gene matches. The CDR3 coding sequence is TGCGCCAGCAGCCCCGCGGGACAGGCGAATTCTGGAAACACCATATATTTT. Protein sequence: CASSPAGQANSGNTIYF.

This chain links TRBV30 with TRBJ2-1, with TRBD2 matching over 8 bases. CDR1 and CDR2 (germline): GTSNPN, SVGIG (reference sequence). The CDR3 length is 14 residues. The CDR3 region is CASSGGGLNNEQFF. CDR3 DNA: TGTGCGTCCTCCGGCGGGGGGCTGAACAATGAGCAGTTCTTC. The complete variable domain, with remaining parts taken from reference TRBV30 and TRBJ2-1, reads SQTIHQWPATLVQPVGSPLSLECTVEGTSNPNLYWYRQAAGRGLQLLFYSVGIGQISSEVPQNLSASRPQDRQFILSSKKLLLSDSGFYLCASSGGGLNNEQFFGPGTRLTVL.

In this sample, this clone turned up once. This chain joins TRBV11-2 and TRBJ2-1; 7 nucleotides line up with TRBD2. The CDR3 is 16 residues long. Germline trimming cut 3 bases from V and 6 bases from J; bases unmatched to any gene: 11. Germline V CDR1 and CDR2: SGHAT, FQNNGV. The CDR3 nucleotides read TGTGCCAGCAGCTTGTTAAGCAGTACGGGGGGCAATGAGCAGTTCTTC. Its translation: CASSLLSSTGGNEQFF.

This chain joins TRBV5-5 and TRBJ1-5; D call uncertain. CDR1 SGHKS and CDR2 YYEKEE come from the germline V gene (reference sequence). V lost 1 base, J lost 0 bases, and 8 bases lay in between. The CDR3 totals 15 residues. The DNA for the CDR3 is TGTGCCAGCAGCTTGTGGACGGATAGCAATCAGCCCCAGCATTTT. It specifies CASSLWTDSNQPQHF.

V is TRBV18 and J is TRBJ2-6, with 9 bases identical to TRBD1. This CDR3 comprises 16 residues. Germline V CDR1 and CDR2: KGHSH, LQKENI. The V gene end was trimmed by 1 base and the J gene end by 11 bases; junction bases not matched to a gene: 9. The CDR3: CASSPLTGTGFYVLTF. In DNA, the CDR3 is TGTGCCAGCTCACCACTTACCGGGACAGGGTTCTACGTCCTGACTTTC.

This rearrangement joins TRBV7-8 to TRBJ2-1, with a tentative D call TRBD2 (5 bases). V lost 4 bases, J lost 10 bases, and 14 bases lay in between. Germline values: CDR1 SGHVS, CDR2 FQNEAQ. This CDR3 has 13 residues. The CDR3 loop is CASSWTLVAEQFF. The CDR3, as DNA: TGTGCCAGCAGCTGGACTTTAGTAGCGGAGCAGTTCTTC. Complete variable domain (other parts from reference TRBV7-8 and TRBJ2-1): GAGVSQSPRYKVAKRGQDVALRCDPISGHVSLFWYQQALGQGPEFLTYFQNEAQLDKSGLPSDRFFAERPEGSVSTLKIQRTQQEDSAVYLCASSWTLVAEQFFGPGTRLTVL.

J is TRBJ1-1 and V is TRBV6-5; D might be TRBD1 (5 bases). The CDR3 sequence is 15 residues long. The V end was cut by 0 bases, the J end by 0 bases, with 8 bases between. The germline V gene has CDR1 MNHEY and CDR2 SVGAGI. This CDR3 reads CASSYSWGLNTEAFF. The CDR3 DNA reads as TGTGCCAGCAGTTACTCTTGGGGACTGAACACTGAAGCTTTCTTT.

V usage is TRBV7-2 and J usage is TRBJ2-7; 11 nucleotides match TRBD2. With 5 bases clipped from V and 4 bases from J, the junction kept 4 bases outside the gene matches. The germline gives CDR1 SGHTA, CDR2 FQGNSA. The CDR3 covers 14 residues. The DNA of the CDR3 is TGTGCCAGCAGCCAGACTAGCGGGATATACGAGCAGTACTTC. Its protein product is CASSQTSGIYEQYF. The full variable domain, with the rest looked up from reference TRBV7-2 and TRBJ2-7, is GAGVSQSPSNKVTEKGKDVELRCDPISGHTALYWYRQSLGQGLEFLIYFQGNSAPDKSGLPSDRFSAERTGGSVSTLTIQRTQQEDSAVYLCASSQTSGIYEQYFGPGTRLTVT.

The chain recombines TRBV25-1 with TRBJ2-2; possibly TRBD1 for D (5 bases). Germline CDR1 reads MGHDK; CDR2 reads SYGVNS. Deletions cut 0 bases from V and 0 bases from J, with 11 bases between. The CDR3 length is 17 residues. The CDR3 region has the DNA TGTGCCAGCAGTGAATATCAGGGAAGAGCGAACACCGGGGAGCTGTTTTTT. Translating it yields CASSEYQGRANTGELFF.

V and J are TRBV6-5 and TRBJ1-6; 10 bases map to TRBD1. Germline trimming cut 8 bases from V and 7 bases from J; bases unmatched to any gene: 5. From germline, CDR1 is MNHEY and CDR2 SVGAGI. The CDR3 loop spans 14 amino acids. As DNA, the CDR3 is TGTGCCAGCGGCTGGGGACAGGGGAATTCACCCCTCCACTTT. It specifies CASGWGQGNSPLHF.

This clone occurred once. The chain employs TRBV2 and TRBJ1-1; 10 bases match TRBD1. Germline V gene data show CDR1 as SNHLY and CDR2 as FYNNEI. This CDR3 spans 15 amino acids. V dropped 6 bases and J dropped 4; count of bases not matched to a gene: 8. In nucleotides, the CDR3 is TGTGCCAGCAGCCGACAGGGGGCGCGGGGCACTGAAGCTTTCTTT. Translating it yields CASSRQGARGTEAFF.

J is TRBJ1-4 and V is TRBV5-4; no firm D call. V shed 0 bases and J shed 5 bases, with 8 bases lying between them. Germline V lookup: CDR1 SGHNT, CDR2 YYREEE (reference sequence). The CDR3 totals 14 residues. Here the CDR3 reads CASSLDAGNEKLFF. The DNA for the CDR3 is TGTGCCAGCAGCTTGGATGCGGGGAATGAAAAACTGTTTTTT. Full variable domain (rest looked up from reference TRBV5-4 and TRBJ1-4): ETGVTQSPTHLIKTRGQQVTLRCSSQSGHNTVSWYQQALGQGPQFIFQYYREEENGRGNFPPRFSGLQFPNYSSELNVNALELDDSALYLCASSLDAGNEKLFFGSGTQLSVL.

The chain carries TRBV15 and TRBJ2-5; TRBD2 matches at 8 bases. The junction had 6 bases not matched to a gene; V was cut back by 1 base and J by 5 bases. The CDR3 is 15 amino acids. The germline V gene encodes CDR1 LNHNV and CDR2 YYDKDF (reference sequence). The CDR3 region has the DNA TGTGCCACCAGCAGAGCCCCGGGAGGGACGGAGACCCAGTACTTC. It encodes CATSRAPGGTETQYF.

The V gene is TRBV4-2, the J gene TRBJ2-6; D gene ambiguous. Germline V gene lookup returns CDR1 LGHNA and CDR2 YNFKEQ. CDR3 length: 17 residues. V dropped 1 base and J dropped 0 bases, with 10 bases sitting between them. Here the CDR3 reads CASSQVGLPSGANVLTF. For the CDR3, the DNA is TGTGCCAGCAGCCAAGTTGGTCTGCCCTCTGGGGCCAACGTCCTGACTTTC.

The V call is TRBV6-6, the J call TRBJ2-7; D is ambiguous. Deletions cut 5 bases from V and 0 bases from J, with 5 bases between. The length of the CDR3 is 12 residues. Germline V gene data show CDR1 as MNHNY and CDR2 as SVGAGI (reference sequence). CDR3 in amino acids: CASSIASYEQYF. The DNA for the CDR3 is TGTGCCAGCAGTATTGCCTCCTACGAGCAGTACTTC.

V is TRBV5-6 and J is TRBJ1-5; no clear D. This CDR3 has 16 residues. CDR1 SGHDT and CDR2 YYEEEE come from the germline V gene. V lost 1 base and J lost 2, with 13 bases in between. The CDR3 here is CASSLMGLGGNQPQHF. CDR3 nucleotides: TGTGCCAGCAGCTTGATGGGTTTAGGCGGCAATCAGCCCCAGCATTTT.

The rearrangement links TRBV28 to TRBJ1-2, with D possibly being TRBD1 (5 bases). The germline V gene has CDR1 MDHEN and CDR2 SYDVKM. The CDR3 is 15 amino acids. V lost 2 bases and J lost 5, with 15 bases in between. The CDR3: CASSLGEWEGYGYTF. CDR3 coding DNA: TGTGCCAGCAGTTTAGGGGAGTGGGAGGGGTATGGCTACACCTTC.

Regarding this clone: This sample also contains other DNA sequences that code for the same CDR3. The chain employs TRBV5-1 and TRBJ2-7; D remains ambiguous. This CDR3 region has 12 residues. CDR1 and CDR2 (germline): SGHRS, YFSETQ. V dropped 3 bases and J dropped 0 bases, with 4 bases sitting between them. The CDR3 loop reads CASSSSSYEQYF. CDR3 DNA: TGCGCCAGCAGCTCAAGCTCCTACGAGCAGTACTTC.

The chain links TRBV30 to TRBJ2-7, with a tentative D call TRBD1 (5 bases). The CDR3 totals 12 residues. Trimming pared 4 bases from V and 2 bases from J, leaving 9 bases between. CDR1 and CDR2 (germline): GTSNPN, SVGIG (reference sequence). CDR3 protein: CAWKGSTYEQYF. The CDR3 region has the DNA TGTGCCTGGAAGGGGTCTACCTACGAGCAGTACTTC.

The rearrangement uses TRBV7-2 and TRBJ1-5; D is unresolved. V was pared by 1 base and J by 1 base, with 17 bases between. The CDR3 totals 18 residues. Germline CDR1 reads SGHTA; CDR2 reads FQGNSA. CDR3 DNA sequence: TGTGCCAGCAGCTTAGTTCCCGTCCTAATCGGAAGCAATCAGCCCCAGCATTTT. Protein: CASSLVPVLIGSNQPQHF.

V and J are TRBV5-1 and TRBJ1-5; a possible D gene is TRBD1 (5 bases). Germline V lookup: CDR1 SGHRS, CDR2 YFSETQ. V was trimmed by 3 bases and J by 0 bases, leaving 13 bases between them. The length of the CDR3 is 16 residues. CDR3 loop: CASSSGLDNSNQPQHF. The DNA for the CDR3 is TGCGCCAGCAGCTCGGGGCTCGATAATAGCAATCAGCCCCAGCATTTT.

The chain carries TRBV4-1 and TRBJ1-5; D is unclear. V was clipped by 1 base and J by 4 bases, with 14 bases between them. Per germline, CDR1 MGHRA and CDR2 YSYEKL. There are 16 residues in the CDR3. The CDR3 DNA reads as TGCGCCAGCAGCCAAGGAGAGGAAGGGTTTAATCAGCCCCAGCATTTT. This translates into CASSQGEEGFNQPQHF.

The V gene is TRBV9, the J gene TRBJ2-3; 7 bases align to TRBD1. Germline CDR1 is SGDLS and CDR2 is YYNGEE. V lost 8 bases and J lost 0; bases outside the gene matches: 9. This CDR3 comprises 15 residues. Here the CDR3 DNA reads TGTGCCAGTTTTCCCGGGACAGCTAGCACAGATACGCAGTATTTT. Its translation: CASFPGTASTDTQYF.

Concerning this clone itself: The identical CDR3 is also encoded by other nucleotide sequences in the sample. The V gene is TRBV19, the J gene TRBJ2-7; D ambiguous. The CDR3 is made up of 13 amino acids. Per the germline V gene, CDR1 is LNHDA and CDR2 is SQIVND (reference sequence). Trimming shortened V by 4 bases and J by 0 bases, and 7 bases separated the two germline ends. CDR3 in amino acids: CASSTLSSYEQYF. The CDR3, as DNA: TGTGCCAGTAGTACCCTGAGCTCCTACGAGCAGTACTTC.